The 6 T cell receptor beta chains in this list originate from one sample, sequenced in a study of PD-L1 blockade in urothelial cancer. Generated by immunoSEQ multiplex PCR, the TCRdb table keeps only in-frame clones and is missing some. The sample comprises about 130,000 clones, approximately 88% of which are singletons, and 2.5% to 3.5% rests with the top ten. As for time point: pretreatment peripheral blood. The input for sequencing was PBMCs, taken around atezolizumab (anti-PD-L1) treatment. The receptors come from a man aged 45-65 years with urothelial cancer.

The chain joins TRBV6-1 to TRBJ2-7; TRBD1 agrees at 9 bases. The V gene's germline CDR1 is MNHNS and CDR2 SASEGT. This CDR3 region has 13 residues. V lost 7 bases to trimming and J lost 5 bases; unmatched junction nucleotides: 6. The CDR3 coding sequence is TGTGCCAGCACAAGAACAGGGGGCCACGAGCAGTACTTC. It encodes CASTRTGGHEQYF.

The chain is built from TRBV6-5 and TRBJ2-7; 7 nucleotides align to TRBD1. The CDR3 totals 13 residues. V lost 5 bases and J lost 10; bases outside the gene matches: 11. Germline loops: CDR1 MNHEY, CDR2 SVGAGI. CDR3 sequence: CASSQPGTELQYF. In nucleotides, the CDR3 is TGTGCCAGCAGTCAACCTGGGACAGAGCTCCAGTACTTC.

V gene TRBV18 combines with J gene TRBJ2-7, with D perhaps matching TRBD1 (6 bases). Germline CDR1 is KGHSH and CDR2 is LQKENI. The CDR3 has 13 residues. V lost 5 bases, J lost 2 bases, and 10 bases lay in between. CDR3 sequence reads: CASSRGQTYEQYF. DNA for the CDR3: TGTGCCAGCTCAAGAGGACAGACCTACGAGCAGTACTTC.

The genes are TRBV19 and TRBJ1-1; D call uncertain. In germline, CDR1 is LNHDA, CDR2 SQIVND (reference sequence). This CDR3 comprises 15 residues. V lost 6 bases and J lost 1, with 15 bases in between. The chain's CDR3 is CASSLASMPNTEAFF. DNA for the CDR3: TGTGCCAGTAGCCTGGCCTCAATGCCGAACACTGAAGCTTTCTTT.

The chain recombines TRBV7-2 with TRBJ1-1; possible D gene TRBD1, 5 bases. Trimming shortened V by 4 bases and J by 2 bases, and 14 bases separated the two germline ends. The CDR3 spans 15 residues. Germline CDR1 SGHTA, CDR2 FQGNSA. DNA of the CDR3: TGTGCCAGCAGCTCAAGAACGGGGACTAACACTGAAGCTTTCTTT. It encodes CASSSRTGTNTEAFF.

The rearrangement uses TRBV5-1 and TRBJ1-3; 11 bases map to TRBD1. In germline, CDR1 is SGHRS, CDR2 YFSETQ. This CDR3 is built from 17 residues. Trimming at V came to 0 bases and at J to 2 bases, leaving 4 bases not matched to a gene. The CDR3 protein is CASSLEVGQGAGNTIYF. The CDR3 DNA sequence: TGCGCCAGCAGCTTGGAAGTGGGACAGGGGGCTGGAAACACCATATATTTT.